These 7 T cell receptor beta chains originate from one sample sequenced in a study of low-dose radiotherapy and immunotherapy resistance in tumors. The time point denotes: before trial treatment. Alpha- and beta-chain coverage of first-strand cDNA came from TRAV- and TRBV-specific primers. The TCRs were subjected to amplification over around 18 PCR cycles employing a constant-region primer in conjunction with a V-primer adapter. From the reads, TCRdb called clonotypes with MiXCR, one entry per CDR3 protein. This sample has some 60,000 distinct CDR3 sequences; 26% occur once, and the top ten carry about 7%. The sample in question was PBMCs, obtained before treatment. The source of these receptors is a male donor with rectosigmoid adenocarcinoma.

This clonotype came up many times. The rearrangement uses TRBV7-3 and TRBJ2-5, with 11 positions matching TRBD2. This CDR3 region has 18 residues. V shed 0 bases, J shed 1 base, and the junction held 7 bases outside the gene matches. Germline V lookup: CDR1 SGHTA, CDR2 FQGTGA. The CDR3 region is CASSLTSLLAGGQETQYF. The CDR3 nucleotides read TGTGCCAGCAGCTTAACGTCCCTTCTAGCGGGAGGCCAAGAGACCCAGTACTTC.

At least ten counts were recorded for this clonotype. The J gene is TRBJ1-2, the V gene TRBV7-2; 8 bases fit TRBD1. This CDR3 region has 15 residues. Germline V CDR1 and CDR2: SGHTA, FQGNSA. The V segment lost 3 bases and the J segment 2 bases; nucleotides outside the gene matches: 5. For the CDR3, the DNA is TGTGCCAGCAGCTTTTCGGACAGGGTCAACTATGGCTACACCTTC. Translated, it gives CASSFSDRVNYGYTF.

Concerning this clonotype itself: A far more abundant clone sits one base away, making this likely a read error. The chain links TRBV4-2 to TRBJ2-1, with 8 positions matching TRBD2. The CDR3 spans 17 residues. The germline V gene has CDR1 LGHNA and CDR2 YNFKEQ. The junction had 14 bases not matched to a gene; V was cut back by 5 bases and J by 5 bases. The CDR3 bases are TGTGCCAGCAGCTTCGCAGCGGGGGCCTCCCCCCACAATGAGCAGTTCTTC. Residues: CASSFAAGASPHNEQFF.

Concerning this clonotype itself: A far larger clone is just one base off, so this is likely a read error. The chain uses TRBV7-2 and TRBJ1-5; D not resolved. The V gene lost 2 bases and the J gene lost 2 bases, with 7 bases spanning the gap. The CDR3 length is 14 residues. Per germline, CDR1 SGHTA and CDR2 FQGNSA. The CDR3 sequence is CASSLYSGNQPQHF. In DNA form, the CDR3 reads TGTGCCAGCAGCTTATACAGCGGCAATCAGCCCCAGCATTTT.

This clonotype came up many times. The chain recombines TRBV12-3 or TRBV12-4 with TRBJ1-1; a possible D gene is TRBD1 (6 bases). V lost 1 base to trimming and J lost 4 bases, with 13 bases between them. This CDR3 region has 15 residues. This chain's CDR3 is CASSLVGGRGTEAFF. CDR3 coding DNA: TGTGCCAGCAGTTTAGTCGGGGGGCGAGGCACTGAAGCTTTCTTT.

The chain joins TRBV9 to TRBJ2-1; D gene uncertain. With 0 bases removed from V and 12 bases from J, the gap between germline ends came to 13 bases. The CDR3 is 13 residues long. The germline V gene has CDR1 SGDLS and CDR2 YYNGEE. CDR3 region: CASSVGEEALQFF. The DNA of the CDR3 is TGTGCCAGCAGCGTAGGAGAAGAGGCCCTGCAGTTCTTC.

This clonotype was seen at least ten times. CDR3 bases: TGCGCCAGCAGCCGAGGGAGACAGGGGAGTTATACTGAAGCTTTCTTT. Translation gives CASSRGRQGSYTEAFF. The chain couples TRBV4-3 to TRBJ1-1; 8 bases match TRBD1. CDR1 LGHNA and CDR2 YSLEER come from the germline V gene. Trimming at V came to 4 bases and at J to 5 bases, leaving 12 bases not matched to a gene. The CDR3 contains 16 residues.